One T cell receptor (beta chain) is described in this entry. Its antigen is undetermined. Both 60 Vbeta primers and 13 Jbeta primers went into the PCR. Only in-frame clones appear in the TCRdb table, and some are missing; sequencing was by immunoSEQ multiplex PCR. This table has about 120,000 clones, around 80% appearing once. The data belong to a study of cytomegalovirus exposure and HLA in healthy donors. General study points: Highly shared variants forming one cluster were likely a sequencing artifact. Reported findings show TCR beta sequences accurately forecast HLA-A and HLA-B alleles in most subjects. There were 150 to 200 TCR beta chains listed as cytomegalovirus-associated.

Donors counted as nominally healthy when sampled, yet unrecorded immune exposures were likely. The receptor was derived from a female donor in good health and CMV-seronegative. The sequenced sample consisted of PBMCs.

The CDR3 loop is CASSQAGSGAGPLTDTQYF. Written as DNA, the CDR3 is TGTGCCAGCAGCCAAGCGGGGTCCGGAGCGGGCCCCCTCACAGATACGCAGTATTTT. The J gene is TRBJ2-3, the V gene TRBV4-2, with TRBD2 as a possible D gene (6 bases). This CDR3 has 19 amino acids. The germline V and J ends were trimmed by 1 base and 2 bases, with 22 bases remaining between them. Germline V gene data show CDR1 as LGHNA and CDR2 as YNFKEQ.